The 16 T cell receptor beta chains below all came from one sample that was sequenced in a study of blood T cells in healthy people across ages (dated by TCRdb to 2014 to 2015). Receptors were amplified or captured by 5' RACE. Sequencing was carried out with an Illumina HiSeq 2500. A second roughly 7 to 11 cycle PCR used a sample-barcoded 5' primer and a J-beta primer mix. Clones were called with MiXCR by TCRdb after fastp trimmed the public reads at Q25, and only in-frame beta chains were retained. When rows share a CDR3 protein, they turn into one entry using the most common DNA and genes. In this sample the table shows over 1,500,000 distinct CDR3 sequences, roughly 49% of which occur a single time. The top ten clones comprise roughly 2.1% of the sample. Material: blood. These receptor sequences come from a middle-aged woman in good health.

In this sample, this clonotype turned up once. The junction and the germline gene differ at one end; a read error may be behind it. The CDR3 DNA reads as TGTACCATCAGTGAGTCGACAGGGGGCTTATGGGCTAGCACAGATACGCAGTATTTT. It is translated as CTISESTGGLWASTDTQYF. The chain recombines TRBV10-3 with TRBJ2-3; 10 bases agree with TRBD1. CDR3 length: 19 residues. Germline CDR1 is ENHRY and CDR2 is SYGVKD.

V and J are TRBV5-1 and TRBJ2-6; 7 bases are shared with TRBD1. The CDR3 extends over 17 amino acids. Germline V gene data show CDR1 as SGHRS and CDR2 as YFSETQ. With 2 bases clipped from V and 2 bases from J, the junction kept 7 bases outside the gene matches. In nucleotides, the CDR3 is TGCGCCAGCAGCTTCGCTTACAGGGGACCTGGGGCCAACGTCCTGACTTTC. Its translation: CASSFAYRGPGANVLTF. Drawing the rest from reference TRBV5-1 and TRBJ2-6, the complete variable domain is KAGVTQTPRYLIKTRGQQVTLSCSPISGHRSVSWYQQTPGQGLQFLFEYFSETQRNKGNFPGRFSGRQFSNSRSEMNVSTLELGDSALYLCASSFAYRGPGANVLTFGAGSRLTVL.

V is TRBV28 and J is TRBJ2-1; TRBD2 matches 7 bases. The germline V gene has CDR1 MDHEN and CDR2 SYDVKM. Trimming cost V 10 bases and J 5 bases; bases outside gene matches: 11. The CDR3 consists of 14 residues. This CDR3 is CATQTSRGDNEQFF. DNA for the CDR3: TGTGCCACCCAGACTAGTCGGGGGGACAATGAGCAGTTCTTC.

The V call is TRBV6-5, the J call TRBJ2-7; the D is unclear. The end of the DNA is better explained by TRBJ2-1, so the J call may be wrong. The germline V gene has CDR1 MNHEY and CDR2 SVGAGI. This CDR3 comprises 12 residues. The CDR3 coding sequence is TGTGCCAGCAGACCTCGGCCGAACGAGCAGTTCTTC. Its protein is CASRPRPNEQFF.

This clonotype was observed a handful of times. The chain couples TRBV12-3 or TRBV12-4 to TRBJ2-4; the D is unclear. V was clipped by 1 base and J by 5 bases, with 3 bases between them. CDR3 length: 12 residues. CDR3 sequence: CASSLGQNIQYF. Written as DNA, the CDR3 is TGTGCCAGCAGTTTAGGACAAAACATTCAGTACTTC.

This clonotype came up a few times. V usage is TRBV7-2 and J usage is TRBJ2-6, with D unresolved. Between the trimmed V and J ends, which lost 2 bases and 0 bases, there was a span of 8 bases. Per the germline V gene, CDR1 is SGHTA and CDR2 is FQGNSA. This CDR3 has 16 residues. CDR3 DNA: TGTGCCAGCAGCTTATACACTGTCTCTGGGGCCAACGTCCTGACTTTC. Protein product: CASSLYTVSGANVLTF.

This sequence joins TRBV20-1 and TRBJ2-7; D is ambiguous. The germline V gene encodes CDR1 DFQATT and CDR2 SNEGSKA (reference sequence). The CDR3 runs 19 residues. The V end lost 0 bases, the J end lost 5 bases, and 29 bases lay between the germline ends. The CDR3 nucleotides read TGCAGTGCTAGAGATATGGCCGGCAGGAAGGGTCGGTATGAGGACGAGCAGTACTTC. As protein: CSARDMAGRKGRYEDEQYF.

This clonotype is a singleton in its sample. The J gene is TRBJ2-1, the V gene TRBV29-1, with 10 bases lining up with TRBD1. This CDR3 has 13 residues. Unmatched junction bases numbered 8, after V lost 8 bases and J lost 7 bases. Germline lookup yields CDR1 SQVTM and CDR2 ANQGSEA. The CDR3: CSLRDRGGNEQFF. CDR3 coding DNA: TGCAGCTTAAGGGACAGGGGCGGTAATGAGCAGTTCTTC.

The chain links TRBV28 to TRBJ2-4; 8 nucleotides align to TRBD1. J lost 14 bases, V lost 5 bases, and 14 bases had no gene match. Germline loops: CDR1 MDHEN, CDR2 SYDVKM. The CDR3 loop spans 14 amino acids. The CDR3: CASSLAVLTGAEYF. The CDR3 nucleotides are TGTGCCAGCAGTCTCGCCGTCCTGACAGGGGCAGAGTACTTC.

The DNA of the CDR3 is TGTGCCACCAGTGACCCAGCCTTCGGTCCGGACACAGATACGCAGTATTTT. Translated, it gives CATSDPAFGPDTDTQYF. This rearrangement joins TRBV24-1 to TRBJ2-3; the D is unclear. Germline CDR1 reads KGHDR; CDR2 reads SFDVKD. Trimming shortened V by 4 bases and J by 2 bases, and 18 bases separated the two germline ends. The CDR3 runs to 17 residues.

The chain uses TRBV10-1 and TRBJ2-1; 10 bases are shared with TRBD2. Losses at the gene ends were 1 base for V and 8 bases for J; bases not matched to a gene: 8. CDR3 length equals 16 residues. Germline CDR1 and CDR2: WNHNN and SYGVQD (reference sequence). In nucleotides, the CDR3 is TGCGCCAGCAGTGAGTTAAGTAGCGGGGGGATTCATGAGCAGTTCTTC. Its translation is CASSELSSGGIHEQFF.

The chain carries TRBV3-1 and TRBJ2-5, with no clear D. The CDR3 totals 16 residues. Per the germline V gene, CDR1 is LGHDT and CDR2 is YNNKEL (reference sequence). V was clipped by 4 bases and J by 11 bases, with 26 bases between them. Here the CDR3 DNA reads TGTGCCAGCAGCCGACTTTCTGGGCGTTCCTACAATGAGCAGTACTTC. This translates into CASSRLSGRSYNEQYF.

This clonotype has only a few counts. This chain connects TRBV13 to TRBJ2-3; 7 bases match TRBD2. CDR3 length equals 14 residues. Trimming removed 7 bases from V and 3 bases from J; junction bases left unmatched: 7. Germline V gives CDR1 PRHDT, CDR2 FYEKMQ (reference sequence). The CDR3 reads CASIWGGRTDTQYF. As DNA, the CDR3 is TGTGCCAGCATCTGGGGGGGGAGAACAGATACGCAGTATTTT.

This clonotype has more than one count but fewer than ten. The V and J genes are TRBV12-3 or TRBV12-4 and TRBJ2-3, with 7 nucleotides matching TRBD1. This CDR3 is 16 amino acids long. The V and J ends lost 3 bases and 1 base, in that order; junction bases with no gene match: 7. CDR3 amino acids: CASSLVGQAGTDTQYF. CDR3 nucleotides: TGTGCCAGCAGTTTGGTTGGACAGGCTGGCACAGATACGCAGTATTTT.

The chain carries TRBV11-2 and TRBJ2-1; 9 bases fit TRBD2. In germline, CDR1 is SGHAT, CDR2 FQNNGV. This CDR3 spans 17 amino acids. Germline trimming cut 0 bases from V and 3 bases from J; bases unmatched to any gene: 6. CDR3 region: CASSLDVGRGGYNEQFF. The CDR3 DNA sequence: TGTGCCAGCAGCTTAGATGTTGGGCGGGGGGGCTACAATGAGCAGTTCTTC.

The chain uses TRBV6-5 and TRBJ2-1; D not resolved. This CDR3 comprises 13 residues. Germline CDR1 and CDR2: MNHEY and SVGAGI. Trimming cost V 2 bases and J 5 bases, with 7 bases left between them. This CDR3 is CASSYTQNNEQFF. CDR3 nucleotides: TGTGCCAGCAGTTACACACAGAACAATGAGCAGTTCTTC.